These 4 T cell receptor beta chains were all obtained from the same sample, sequenced in a study of blood T cell repertoires in COVID-19. Data came from immunoSEQ multiplex PCR; TCRdb stores just in-frame clones and leaves some out. Of fewer than 300,000 clones listed, 88% are singletons. Material: peripheral blood. The receptors were sampled from a woman aged 25 to 39 with acute or convalescent COVID-19.

This chain connects TRBV7-6 to TRBJ1-2; 7 bases are shared with TRBD1. V shed 3 bases, J shed 8 bases, and the junction held 12 bases outside the gene matches. Germline V gene lookup returns CDR1 SGHVS and CDR2 FNYEAQ. The CDR3 sequence is 15 residues long. DNA of the CDR3: TGTGCCAGCAGCTTTCCGGGACAGAGGTATTGGGGCTACACCTTC. Translation: CASSFPGQRYWGYTF.

The chain links TRBV11-2 to TRBJ2-2; D remains ambiguous. Germline V gene sequence: CDR1 SGHAT, CDR2 FQNNGV. The CDR3 is 11 residues long. Trimming left V 3 bases short and J 7 bases short, with 3 bases between. CDR3 DNA: TGTGCCAGCAGCTTTCGCGGGGAGCTGTTTTTT. This sequence encodes CASSFRGELFF.

V gene TRBV3-1 (or the pseudogene TRBV3-2) combines with J gene TRBJ2-4; perhaps TRBD2 as D (5 bases). CDR3 length: 15 residues. The germline V gene encodes CDR1 LGHDT and CDR2 YNNKEL (reference sequence). The germline V and J ends were trimmed by 4 bases and 5 bases, with 15 bases remaining between them. CDR3 region: CASSRTGTPENIQYF. Written as DNA, the CDR3 is TGTGCCAGCAGCCGGACTGGAACTCCTGAAAACATTCAGTACTTC.

The rearrangement uses TRBV10-3 and TRBJ2-3; TRBD2 matches 7 bases. The V gene's germline CDR1 is ENHRY and CDR2 SYGVKD. V gave up 0 bases and J gave up 4 bases; unmatched junction bases: 4. The CDR3 extends over 15 amino acids. The CDR3: CAISESAGVSDTQYF. CDR3 DNA sequence: TGTGCCATCAGTGAGTCGGCGGGAGTGTCAGATACGCAGTATTTT.